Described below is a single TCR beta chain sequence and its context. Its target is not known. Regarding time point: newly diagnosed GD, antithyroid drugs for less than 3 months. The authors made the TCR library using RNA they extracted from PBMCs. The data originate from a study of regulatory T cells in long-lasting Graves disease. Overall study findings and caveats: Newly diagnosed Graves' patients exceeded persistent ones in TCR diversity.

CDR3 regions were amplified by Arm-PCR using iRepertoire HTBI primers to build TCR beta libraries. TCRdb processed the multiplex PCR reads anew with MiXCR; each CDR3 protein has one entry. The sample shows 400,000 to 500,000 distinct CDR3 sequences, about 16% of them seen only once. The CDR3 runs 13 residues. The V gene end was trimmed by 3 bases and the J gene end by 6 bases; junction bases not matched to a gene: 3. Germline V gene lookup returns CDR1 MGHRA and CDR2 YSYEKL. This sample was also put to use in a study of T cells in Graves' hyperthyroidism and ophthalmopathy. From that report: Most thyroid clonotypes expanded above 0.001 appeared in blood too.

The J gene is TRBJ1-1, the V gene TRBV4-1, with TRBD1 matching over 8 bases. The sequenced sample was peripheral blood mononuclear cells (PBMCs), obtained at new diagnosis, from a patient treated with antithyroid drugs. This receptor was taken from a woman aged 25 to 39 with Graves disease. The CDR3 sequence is CASSQTGDPEAFF. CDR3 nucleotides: TGCGCCAGCAGCCAGACAGGGGACCCTGAAGCTTTCTTT.